The present T cell receptor (beta chain) was sequenced within a study of blood T cell repertoires in COVID-19. At the level of the study: Samples of COVID-19 (acute and convalescent) were obtained from the United States, Italy and Spain. The cDNA or gDNA used as material had been derived from T cells, B-cell-depleted T cells, or PBMCs.

Original processing methods: Using reference gene primer amplification, nucleated cell counts were estimated. This table comes from immunoSEQ multiplex PCR, and its TCRdb copy is limited to in-frame clones, with some not included. Clone size and V and J calls were adopted from that table, with D and trimming inferred from the DNA. The repertoire has 170,000 or so clones, 90% of them found once; the top ten carry roughly 0.56%. The V segment lost 2 bases and the J segment 6 bases; nucleotides outside the gene matches: 7. This CDR3 contains 15 residues. Germline V gene lookup returns CDR1 SGHTS and CDR2 YDEGEE.

J is TRBJ1-2 and V is TRBV5-8, with TRBD1 matching 10 bases. The sequenced sample was peripheral blood. This receptor was obtained from a man over 45 with acute or convalescent COVID-19. In DNA, the CDR3 is TGTGCCAGCAGCTTATTGAGACAGGGGGCGAATGGCTACACCTTC. Encoded protein: CASSLLRQGANGYTF.